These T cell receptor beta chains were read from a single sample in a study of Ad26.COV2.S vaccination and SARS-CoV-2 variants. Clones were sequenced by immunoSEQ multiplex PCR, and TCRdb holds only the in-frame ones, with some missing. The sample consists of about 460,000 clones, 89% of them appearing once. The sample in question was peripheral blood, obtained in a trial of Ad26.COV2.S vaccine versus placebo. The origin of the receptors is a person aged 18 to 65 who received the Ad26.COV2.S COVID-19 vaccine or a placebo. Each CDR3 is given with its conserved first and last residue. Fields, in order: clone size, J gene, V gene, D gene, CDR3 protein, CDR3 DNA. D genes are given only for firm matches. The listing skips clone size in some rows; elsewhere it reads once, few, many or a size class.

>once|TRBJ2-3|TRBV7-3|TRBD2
CASSLGFTSGGTDTQYF
TGTGCCAGCAGCTTAGGCTTTACTAGCGGAGGCACAGATACGCAGTATTTT
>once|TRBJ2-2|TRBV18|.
CASSPARANTGELFF
TGTGCCAGCTCACCAGCCAGGGCGAACACCGGGGAGCTGTTTTTT
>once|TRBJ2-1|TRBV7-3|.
CASSLSGNEQFF
TGTGCCAGCAGTCTTAGCGGCAATGAGCAGTTCTTC
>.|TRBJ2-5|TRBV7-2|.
CASSLRRSGETQYF
TGTGCCAGCAGCTTAAGGCGATCAGGAGAGACCCAGTACTTC
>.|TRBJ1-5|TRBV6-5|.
CASSSGRRGNQPQHF
TGTGCCAGCAGTTCTGGGAGACGGGGAAATCAGCCCCAGCATTTT
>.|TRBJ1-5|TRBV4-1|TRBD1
CASSQEVTGEQPQHF
TGCGCCAGCAGCCAAGAGGTTACAGGGGAACAGCCCCAGCATTTT
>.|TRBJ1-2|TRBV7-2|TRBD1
CASSLETGGGLSGYTF
TGTGCCAGCAGCTTAGAGACAGGGGGAGGTCTTTCTGGCTACACCTTC
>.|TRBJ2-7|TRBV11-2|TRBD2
CASSLNLASGRVYEQYF
TGTGCCAGCAGCTTAAACCTGGCAAGCGGGAGAGTCTACGAGCAGTACTTC
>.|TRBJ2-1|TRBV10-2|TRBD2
CASTRTAGLAGTNEQFF
TGCGCCAGCACCCGGACCGCTGGACTAGCGGGCACCAATGAGCAGTTCTTC
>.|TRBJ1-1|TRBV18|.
CASSDTGTLNTEAFF
TGTGCCAGCTCAGATACAGGGACCTTGAACACTGAAGCTTTCTTT
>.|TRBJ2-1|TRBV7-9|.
CASSPGDFDNEQFF
TGTGCCAGCAGCCCAGGGGATTTCGACAATGAGCAGTTCTTC
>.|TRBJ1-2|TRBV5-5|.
CASSLTGANYGYTF
TGTGCCAGCAGCTTGACAGGAGCTAACTATGGCTACACCTTC
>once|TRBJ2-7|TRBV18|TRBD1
CASSPGTGYTYEQYF
TGTGCCAGCTCACCCGGGACAGGATACACCTACGAGCAGTACTTC
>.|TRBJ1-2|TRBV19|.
CATVTGSFYGYTF
TGTGCCACCGTTACCGGCAGTTTCTATGGCTACACCTTC
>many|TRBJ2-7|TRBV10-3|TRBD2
CASRGGTYEQYF
TGTGCCTCCCGGGGGGGCACCTACGAGCAGTACTTC
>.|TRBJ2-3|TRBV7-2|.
CASSKRATDTQYF
TGTGCCAGCAGTAAGAGGGCGACAGATACGCAGTATTTT
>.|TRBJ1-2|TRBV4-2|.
CASSQGDSNRDGYTF
TGTGCCAGCAGCCAGGGGGACTCCAATAGGGATGGCTACACCTTC
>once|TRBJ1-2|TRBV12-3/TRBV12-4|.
CASSLGTVYGYTF
TGTGCCAGCAGTTTAGGGACGGTCTATGGCTACACCTTC
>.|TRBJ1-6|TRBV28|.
CASSPGDPGFVSPLHF
TGTGCCAGCTCCCCGGGGGACCCAGGTTTCGTCTCACCCCTCCACTTT
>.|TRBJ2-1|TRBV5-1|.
CASSQGLDREQFF
TGCGCCAGCAGCCAAGGACTGGATAGGGAGCAGTTCTTC
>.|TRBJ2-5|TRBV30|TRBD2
CAWSPIKLAGLETQYF
TGTGCCTGGAGTCCGATCAAGCTAGCGGGACTGGAGACCCAGTACTTC
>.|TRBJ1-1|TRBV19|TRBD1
CASRHRGTEAFF
TGTGCCAGTAGACACAGGGGCACTGAAGCTTTCTTT
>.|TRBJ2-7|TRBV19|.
CASSYTGTYEQYF
TGTGCCAGTAGTTACACTGGAACCTACGAGCAGTACTTC
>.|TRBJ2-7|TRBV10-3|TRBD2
CAISPTSGRNSYEQYF
TGTGCCATCAGCCCCACTAGCGGGAGAAACTCCTACGAGCAGTACTTC
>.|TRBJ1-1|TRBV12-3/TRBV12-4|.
CASSLRLYTEAFF
TGTGCCAGCAGTTTGAGACTTTACACTGAAGCTTTCTTT
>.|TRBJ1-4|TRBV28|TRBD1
CASSSPDRGAEKLFF
TGTGCCAGCAGTTCCCCGGACAGGGGGGCCGAAAAACTGTTTTTT
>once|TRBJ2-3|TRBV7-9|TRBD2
CASSLSGGSDTQYF
TGTGCCAGCAGCTTAAGCGGGGGGTCAGATACGCAGTATTTT
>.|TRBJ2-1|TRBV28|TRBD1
CASSPGTVYNEQFF
TGTGCCAGCAGCCCCGGGACAGTCTACAATGAGCAGTTCTTC
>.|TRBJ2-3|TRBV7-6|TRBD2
CASSLELRGTLTDTQYF
TGTGCCAGCAGCTTAGAGTTGCGGGGGACGCTCACAGATACGCAGTATTTT
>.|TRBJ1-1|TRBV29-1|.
CSVEVVYNTEAFF
TGCAGCGTTGAAGTGGTTTATAACACTGAAGCTTTCTTT
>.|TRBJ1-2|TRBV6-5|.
CATAPRGHRGYTF
TGTGCCACCGCCCCCCGGGGCCACAGGGGCTACACCTTC
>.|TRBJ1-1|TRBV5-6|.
CASSFRSGRDMNTEAFF
TGTGCCAGCAGCTTCCGGTCGGGACGGGACATGAACACTGAAGCTTTCTTT
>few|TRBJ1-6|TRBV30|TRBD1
CAWSGGTGARSPLHF
TGTGCCTGGAGTGGGGGGACAGGTGCCAGGTCACCCCTCCACTTT
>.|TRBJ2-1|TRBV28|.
CASGGSYNEQFF
TGTGCCAGCGGGGGCTCCTACAATGAGCAGTTCTTC
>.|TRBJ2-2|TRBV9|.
CASSVSVGELFF
TGTGCCAGCAGCGTATCCGTCGGGGAGCTGTTTTTT
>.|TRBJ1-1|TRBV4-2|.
CASSQESSQGRHEAFF
TGTGCCAGCAGCCAAGAGTCGAGCCAGGGGAGACATGAAGCTTTCTTT
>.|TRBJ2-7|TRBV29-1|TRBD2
CSGSSGPTYEQYF
TGCAGCGGCTCTAGCGGCCCCACCTACGAGCAGTACTTC
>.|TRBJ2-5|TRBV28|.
CASSLGSSRQETQYF
TGTGCCAGCAGTTTAGGGAGTAGCCGTCAAGAGACCCAGTACTTC
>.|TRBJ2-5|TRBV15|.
CATSTRTDRETQYF
TGTGCCACCAGCACACGGACAGATAGGGAGACCCAGTACTTC
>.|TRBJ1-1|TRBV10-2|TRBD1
CASSETLTGRGVAEAFF
TGCGCCAGCAGTGAGACCCTGACAGGGAGAGGGGTAGCTGAAGCTTTCTTT
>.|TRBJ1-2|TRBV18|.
CASSPPLRQPTYTF
TGTGCCAGCTCACCACCCCTAAGACAGCCAACGTACACCTTC
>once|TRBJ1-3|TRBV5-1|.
CASSLVGGNSGNTIYF
TGCGCCAGCAGCTTGGTCGGTGGAAACTCTGGAAACACCATATATTTT
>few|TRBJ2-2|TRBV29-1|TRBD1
CSAVGQINTGELFF
TGCAGCGCAGTGGGACAGATAAACACCGGGGAGCTGTTTTTT
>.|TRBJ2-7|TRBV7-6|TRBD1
CASSLAQGAGEQYF
TGTGCCAGCAGCTTAGCACAGGGGGCTGGGGAGCAGTACTTC
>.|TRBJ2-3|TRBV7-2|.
CASSNRGDNTDTQYF
TGTGCCAGCAGCAACCGGGGTGACAACACAGATACGCAGTATTTT
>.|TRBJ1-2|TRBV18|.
CASSLPGTSNYGYTF
TGTGCCAGCTCGCTTCCGGGGACCAGCAACTATGGCTACACCTTC